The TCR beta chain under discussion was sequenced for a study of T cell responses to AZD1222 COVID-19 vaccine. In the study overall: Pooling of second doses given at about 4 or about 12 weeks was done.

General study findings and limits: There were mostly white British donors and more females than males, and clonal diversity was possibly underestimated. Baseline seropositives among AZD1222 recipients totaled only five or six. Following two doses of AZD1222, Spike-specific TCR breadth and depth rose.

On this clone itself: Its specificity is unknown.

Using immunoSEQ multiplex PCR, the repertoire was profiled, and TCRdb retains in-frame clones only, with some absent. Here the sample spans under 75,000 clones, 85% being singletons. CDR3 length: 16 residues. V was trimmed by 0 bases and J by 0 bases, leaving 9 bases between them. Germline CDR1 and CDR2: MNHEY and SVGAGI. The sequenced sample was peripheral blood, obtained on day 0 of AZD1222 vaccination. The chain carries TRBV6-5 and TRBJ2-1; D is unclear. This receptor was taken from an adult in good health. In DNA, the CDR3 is TGTGCCAGCAGTTACTCCGTCCATAGCTCCTACAATGAGCAGTTCTTC. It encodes CASSYSVHSSYNEQFF.